The 21 T cell receptor beta chains in this list originate from one sample, sequenced in a study of CD8 T cells in Susac syndrome (dated by TCRdb to about 2019). Library prep was done by the immunoSEQ multiplex PCR assay. RNA was extracted using the RNeasy kit, and about 0.5 to 1 microgram was reverse transcribed with random hexamers. TCRdb ran its own pipeline on the public reads, namely fastp trimming at Q25 and MiXCR clone calling, and kept in-frame beta chains. Rows merge per CDR3 protein into single entries with the most common DNA and genes. The sample includes about 200,000 distinct CDR3 sequences, with roughly 92% observed a single time. The biggest ten clones account for around 0.1% of the sample. Sequencing was carried out using CD4+ T cells from PBMCs. Every receptor here comes from a human donor in good health.

J is TRBJ2-7 and V is TRBV11-2; 7 nucleotides agree with TRBD1. The ends lost 4 bases at V and 3 bases at J; junction bases unmatched: 9. Per germline, CDR1 SGHAT and CDR2 FQNNGV. The CDR3 length is 15 residues. The CDR3 loop is CASSSGLQGYYEQYV. Written as DNA, the CDR3 is TGTGCCAGCAGCTCGGGTTTACAGGGGTACTACGAGCAGTACGTC.

This chain connects TRBV29-1 to TRBJ1-1; 7 bases are shared with TRBD1. V lost 6 bases, J lost 5 bases, and 9 bases stayed unmatched. The CDR3 is made up of 13 amino acids. Per germline, CDR1 SQVTM and CDR2 ANQGSEA. The CDR3, as DNA: TGCAGCGTAAGCACAGGGGTCTCTACTGAAGCTTTCTTT. Translating it yields CSVSTGVSTEAFF. The variable domain in full, with the rest retrieved from reference TRBV29-1 and TRBJ1-1, is SAVISQKPSRDICQRGTSLTIQCQVDSQVTMMFWYRQQPGQSLTLIATANQGSEATYESGFVIDKFPISRPNLTFSTLTVSNMSPEDSSIYLCSVSTGVSTEAFFGQGTRLTVV.

V gene TRBV12-3 or TRBV12-4 combines with J gene TRBJ1-6, with TRBD1 identical over 7 bases. The CDR3 runs to 14 residues. Unmatched junction bases numbered 7, after V lost 4 bases and J lost 10 bases. CDR3 DNA: TGTGCCAGCAGTTCGACGACAGGGCAGTCACCCCTCCACTTT. Protein: CASSSTTGQSPLHF.

The J gene is TRBJ2-7, the V gene TRBV6-5, with 10 positions matching TRBD1. Germline assignment: CDR1 MNHEY and CDR2 SVGAGI. V lost 1 base, J lost 3 bases, and 3 bases stayed unmatched. The CDR3 totals 15 residues. Here the CDR3 DNA reads TGTGCCAGCAGTTACTTCAGGACAGGGGGCTACGAGCAGTACTTC. Translating gives CASSYFRTGGYEQYF.

This rearrangement joins TRBV3-1 to TRBJ1-5, with TRBD1 matching over 7 bases. Looked up from germline, CDR1 is LGHDT and CDR2 is YNNKEL (reference sequence). The ends lost 4 bases at V and 5 bases at J; junction bases unmatched: 5. The CDR3 sequence is 14 residues long. CDR3 DNA: TGTGCCAGCAGCCGGACAGGTGGGGATCAGCCCCAGCATTTT. This codes for CASSRTGGDQPQHF.

The J gene is TRBJ2-5, the V gene TRBV3-1; D is unresolved. Per germline, CDR1 LGHDT and CDR2 YNNKEL (reference sequence). This CDR3 is built from 15 residues. V lost 4 bases and J lost 5, with 17 bases in between. CDR3 coding DNA: TGTGCCAGCAGCCCCCTCCTGATGGGGTCGGAGACCCAGTACTTC. Translated, it gives CASSPLLMGSETQYF.

The chain is built from TRBV20-1 and TRBJ1-6; the D gene is possibly TRBD1 (6 bases). V was shortened by 5 bases and J by 10 bases, with 21 bases between the two germline ends. This CDR3 comprises 15 residues. CDR1 and CDR2 (germline): DFQATT, SNEGSKA (reference sequence). The CDR3 DNA follows: TGCAGTGCTGAGACGGGCAGGGACATAGACTCACCCCTCCACTTT. Its protein product is CSAETGRDIDSPLHF.

The rearrangement joins TRBV12-3 or TRBV12-4 to TRBJ1-4; D uncertain. V shed 1 base and J shed 10 bases, with 7 bases lying between them. The CDR3 runs to 12 residues. The CDR3 DNA reads TGTGCCAGCAGTTTAGAGCGGGGAAAACTGTTTTTT. Its translation: CASSLERGKLFF.

Only a few counts were recorded for this clonotype. One end of the junction does not line up with germline, which may come from a read error. V and J are TRBV7-3 and TRBJ1-1, with D maybe TRBD1 (6 bases). This CDR3 contains 13 residues. CDR1 is SGHTA and CDR2 is FQGTGA in the germline V gene. The CDR3 spells CASSLTGRTEAFF. DNA for the CDR3: TGTGCCAGCAGTTTAACAGGGAGGACTGAAGCTTTCTTT.

The J gene is TRBJ2-5, the V gene TRBV4-3, with a tentative D call TRBD1 (5 bases). V was shortened by 0 bases and J by 2 bases, with 10 bases between the two germline ends. This CDR3 comprises 15 residues. Germline CDR1 LGHNA, CDR2 YSLEER. Here the CDR3 DNA reads TGCGCCAGCAGCCAAGAGCTGACAGAGCAAGAGACCCAGTACTTC. This gives the protein CASSQELTEQETQYF.

The J gene is TRBJ1-6, the V gene TRBV18, with D perhaps TRBD1 (5 bases). CDR1 KGHSH and CDR2 LQKENI come from the germline V gene. The V end was cut by 3 bases, the J end by 10 bases, with 13 bases between. The CDR3 has 14 amino acids. The CDR3 spells CASSPGRGGSPLHF. CDR3 DNA: TGTGCCAGCTCACCCGGTAGGGGAGGATCACCCCTCCACTTT.

V is TRBV3-1 and J is TRBJ2-6; TRBD2 is a possible D gene (5 bases). Trimming cost V 4 bases and J 0 bases, with 10 bases left between them. CDR1 and CDR2 from the germline V gene are LGHDT and YNNKEL (reference sequence). The CDR3 is 16 amino acids. The CDR3: CASSPGGNSGANVLTF. DNA for the CDR3: TGTGCCAGCAGCCCCGGAGGAAACTCTGGGGCCAACGTCCTGACTTTC.

A single count supports this clonotype. The chain joins TRBV12-3 or TRBV12-4 to TRBJ2-7; D is unclear. V shed 5 bases and J shed 0 bases, with 14 bases lying between them. This CDR3 spans 15 amino acids. CDR3 protein: CASSLRTVDSYEQYF. CDR3 in DNA: TGTGCCAGCAGTCTCCGGACGGTTGACTCCTACGAGCAGTACTTC.

The chain employs TRBV7-9 and TRBJ2-7; TRBD1 matches 7 bases. This CDR3 spans 14 amino acids. Trimming took 1 base from V and 2 from J; bases not matched to a gene: 2. The germline V gene encodes CDR1 SEHNR and CDR2 FQNEAQ (reference sequence). The CDR3 DNA reads as TGTGCCAGCAGCTTAGAGGGGACAGCCTACGAGCAGTACTTC. It encodes CASSLEGTAYEQYF.

V is TRBV28 and J is TRBJ1-2; 8 nucleotides match TRBD1. The CDR3 has 13 residues. Germline V CDR1 and CDR2: MDHEN, SYDVKM. The V gene end was trimmed by 8 bases and the J gene end by 7 bases; junction bases not matched to a gene: 9. The CDR3 sequence: CASVSTGGLGYTF. The CDR3 DNA follows: TGTGCCAGCGTATCCACAGGGGGACTTGGCTACACCTTC.

This clonotype was seen only once. The chain is built from TRBV14 and TRBJ1-1; no reliable D call. This CDR3 comprises 14 residues. CDR1 and CDR2 from the germline V gene are SGHDN and FVKESK. Trimming left V 4 bases short and J 4 bases short, with 13 bases between. Here the CDR3 DNA reads TGTGCCAGCAGCCCCGACTTGGGTGTCACTGAAGCTTTCTTT. This codes for CASSPDLGVTEAFF.

This clonotype was observed a few times. The J gene is TRBJ1-5, the V gene TRBV19; D is ambiguous. This CDR3 contains 12 residues. The germline CDR1 and CDR2 sequences are LNHDA and SQIVND (reference sequence). Trimming left V 5 bases short and J 6 bases short, with 8 bases between. CDR3 sequence reads: CASSLGPQPQHF. DNA of the CDR3: TGTGCCAGTAGTCTTGGCCCTCAGCCCCAGCATTTT.

In DNA, the CDR3 is TGTGCCAGTAGTCTGGTGAACACTGAAGCTTTCTTT. Translating gives CASSLVNTEAFF. The genes are TRBV19 and TRBJ1-1; D is unresolved. The CDR3 runs to 12 residues. With 5 bases removed from V and 0 bases from J, the gap between germline ends came to 4 bases. Germline V lookup: CDR1 LNHDA, CDR2 SQIVND (reference sequence).

The chain carries TRBV30 and TRBJ2-7; no clear D. V was cut by 5 bases and J by 0 bases, with 8 bases left in between. CDR1 is GTSNPN and CDR2 is SVGIG in the germline V gene (reference sequence). The CDR3 loop spans 12 amino acids. CDR3 sequence (DNA): TGTGCCTGGGGAAGGAGCTCCTACGAGCAGTACTTC. This gives the protein CAWGRSSYEQYF.

J is TRBJ1-1 and V is TRBV4-1; 7 bases are a match to TRBD1. The CDR3 is 15 residues long. J was trimmed by 4 bases and V by 3 bases; bases with no gene match: 8. The germline gives CDR1 MGHRA, CDR2 YSYEKL. This chain's CDR3 is CASSQTGTAATEAFF. The CDR3 DNA follows: TGCGCCAGCAGCCAGACAGGGACAGCCGCCACTGAAGCTTTCTTT.

The gene calls are TRBV10-3 and TRBJ2-3, with a tentative D call TRBD2 (5 bases). The CDR3 is 13 residues long. Germline V gives CDR1 ENHRY, CDR2 SYGVKD. Between the trimmed V and J ends, which lost 7 bases and 3 bases, there was a span of 11 bases. The CDR3 loop reads CAIMSSGTDTQYF. CDR3 sequence (DNA): TGTGCCATCATGTCGTCGGGAACAGATACGCAGTATTTT.